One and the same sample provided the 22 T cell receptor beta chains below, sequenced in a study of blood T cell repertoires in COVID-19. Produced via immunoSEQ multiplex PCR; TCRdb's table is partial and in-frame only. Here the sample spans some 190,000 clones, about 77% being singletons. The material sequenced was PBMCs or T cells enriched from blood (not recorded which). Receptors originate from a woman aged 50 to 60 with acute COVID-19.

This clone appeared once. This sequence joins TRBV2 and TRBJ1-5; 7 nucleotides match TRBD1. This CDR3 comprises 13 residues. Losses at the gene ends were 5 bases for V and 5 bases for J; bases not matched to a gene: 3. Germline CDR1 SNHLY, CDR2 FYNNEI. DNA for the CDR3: TGTGCCAGCAGTTCCGACAGGGATCAGCCCCAGCATTTT. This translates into CASSSDRDQPQHF.

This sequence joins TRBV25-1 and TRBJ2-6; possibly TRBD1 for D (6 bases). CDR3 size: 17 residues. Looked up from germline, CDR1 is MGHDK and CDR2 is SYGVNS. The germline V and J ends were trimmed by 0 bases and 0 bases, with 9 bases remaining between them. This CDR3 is CASSEYQGTSGANVLTF. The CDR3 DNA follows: TGTGCCAGCAGTGAATACCAGGGGACCTCTGGGGCCAACGTCCTGACTTTC.

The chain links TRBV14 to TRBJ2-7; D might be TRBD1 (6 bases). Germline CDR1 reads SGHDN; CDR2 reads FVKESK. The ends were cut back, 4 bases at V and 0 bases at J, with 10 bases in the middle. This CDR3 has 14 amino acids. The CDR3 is CASSPRQASYEQYV. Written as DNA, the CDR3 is TGTGCCAGCAGCCCACGACAGGCCTCCTACGAGCAGTACGTC.

In nucleotides, the CDR3 is TGTGCCAGCAGCCTGGGACTAGCGGGAGCGAACACCGGGGAGCTGTTTTTT. Protein: CASSLGLAGANTGELFF. The rearrangement uses TRBV5-4 and TRBJ2-2; 14 bases fit TRBD2. Germline V lookup: CDR1 SGHNT, CDR2 YYREEE (reference sequence). After removal of 4 bases from V and 0 bases from J, the junction contained 2 bases not matched to a gene. The CDR3 runs 17 residues.

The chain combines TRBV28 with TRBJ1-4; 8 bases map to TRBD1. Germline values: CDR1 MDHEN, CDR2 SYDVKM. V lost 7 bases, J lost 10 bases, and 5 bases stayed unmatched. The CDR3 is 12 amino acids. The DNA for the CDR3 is TGTGCCAGCACCAGTGACAGGGGAAAACTGTTTTTT. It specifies CASTSDRGKLFF.

The chain's CDR3 is CASSQWTGGGTDTQYF. The DNA of the CDR3 is TGCGCCAGCAGCCAATGGACAGGGGGCGGGACAGATACGCAGTATTTT. The chain links TRBV4-1 to TRBJ2-3; 11 bases fit TRBD1. There are 16 residues in the CDR3. Germline-derived CDR1 and CDR2 are MGHRA and YSYEKL. J was trimmed by 3 bases and V by 2 bases; bases with no gene match: 4.

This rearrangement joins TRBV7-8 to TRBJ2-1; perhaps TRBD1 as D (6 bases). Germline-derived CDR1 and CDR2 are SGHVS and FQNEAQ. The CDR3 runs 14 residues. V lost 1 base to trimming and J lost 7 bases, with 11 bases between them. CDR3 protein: CASSLDRVLNEQFF. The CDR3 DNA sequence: TGTGCCAGCAGCTTAGACAGGGTCCTAAATGAGCAGTTCTTC.

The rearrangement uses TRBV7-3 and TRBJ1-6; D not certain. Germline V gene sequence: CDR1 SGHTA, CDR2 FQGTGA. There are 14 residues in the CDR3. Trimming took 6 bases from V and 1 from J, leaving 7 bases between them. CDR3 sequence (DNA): TGTGCCAGCAGTTCAGGATCCTATAATTCACCCCTCCACTTT. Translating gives CASSSGSYNSPLHF.

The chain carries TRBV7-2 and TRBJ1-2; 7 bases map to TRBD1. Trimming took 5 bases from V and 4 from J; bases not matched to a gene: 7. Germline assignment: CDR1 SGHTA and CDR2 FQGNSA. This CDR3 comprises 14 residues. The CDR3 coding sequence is TGTGCCAGCAGCCCTACGGACAGGACCTATGGCTACACCTTC. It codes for CASSPTDRTYGYTF.

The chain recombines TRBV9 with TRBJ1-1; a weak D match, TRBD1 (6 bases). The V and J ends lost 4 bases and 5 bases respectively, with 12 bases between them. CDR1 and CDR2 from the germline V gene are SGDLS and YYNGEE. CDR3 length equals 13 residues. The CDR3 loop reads CASSRRGGTEAFF. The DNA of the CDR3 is TGTGCCAGCAGCCGCAGGGGAGGGACTGAAGCTTTCTTT.

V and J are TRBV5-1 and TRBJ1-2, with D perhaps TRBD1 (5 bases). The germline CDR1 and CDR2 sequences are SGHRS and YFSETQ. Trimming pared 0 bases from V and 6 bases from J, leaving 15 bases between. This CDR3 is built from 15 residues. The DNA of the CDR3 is TGCGCCAGCAGCTTGGAGGGCAGGGAGGTGGATGGCTACACCTTC. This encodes CASSLEGREVDGYTF.

The CDR3 sequence: CASSGQISGNTIYF. The DNA of the CDR3 is TGTGCCAGCAGCGGACAGATTTCTGGAAACACCATATATTTT. This chain joins TRBV7-2 and TRBJ1-3; possible D gene TRBD1, 6 bases. The V gene lost 5 bases and the J gene lost 1 base, with 9 bases spanning the gap. The CDR3 is 14 residues long. The germline gives CDR1 SGHTA, CDR2 FQGNSA.

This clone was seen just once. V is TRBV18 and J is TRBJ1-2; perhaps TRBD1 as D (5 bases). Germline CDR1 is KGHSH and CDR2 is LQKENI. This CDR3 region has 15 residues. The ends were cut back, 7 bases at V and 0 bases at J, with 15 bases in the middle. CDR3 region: CASYQGLQPNYGYTF. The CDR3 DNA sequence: TGTGCCAGCTACCAGGGACTACAACCTAACTATGGCTACACCTTC.

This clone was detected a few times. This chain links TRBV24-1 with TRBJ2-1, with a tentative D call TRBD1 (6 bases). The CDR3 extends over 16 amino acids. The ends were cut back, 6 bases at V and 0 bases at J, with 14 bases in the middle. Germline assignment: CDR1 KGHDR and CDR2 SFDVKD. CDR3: CATSTLGTRSYNEQFF. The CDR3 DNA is TGTGCCACCAGTACACTTGGGACACGCTCCTACAATGAGCAGTTCTTC.

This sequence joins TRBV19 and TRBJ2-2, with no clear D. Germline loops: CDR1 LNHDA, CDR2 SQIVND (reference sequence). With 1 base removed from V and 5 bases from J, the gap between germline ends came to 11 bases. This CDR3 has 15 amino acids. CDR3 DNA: TGTGCCAGTAGTATAGCGAACGTCAGGACCGGGGAGCTGTTTTTT. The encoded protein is CASSIANVRTGELFF.

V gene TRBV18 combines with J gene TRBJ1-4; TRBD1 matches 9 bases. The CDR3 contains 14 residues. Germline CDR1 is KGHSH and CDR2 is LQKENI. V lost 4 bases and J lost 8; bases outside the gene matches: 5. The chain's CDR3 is CASSRTGAGEKLFF. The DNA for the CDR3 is TGTGCCAGCTCACGGACAGGGGCCGGGGAAAAACTGTTTTTT.

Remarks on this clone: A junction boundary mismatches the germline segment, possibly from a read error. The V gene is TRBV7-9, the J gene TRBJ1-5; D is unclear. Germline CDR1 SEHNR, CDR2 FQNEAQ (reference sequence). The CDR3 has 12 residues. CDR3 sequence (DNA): TGTGCCAGCAGCTATGGGGAGTGGGAGAAGTATTTT. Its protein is CASSYGEWEKYF.

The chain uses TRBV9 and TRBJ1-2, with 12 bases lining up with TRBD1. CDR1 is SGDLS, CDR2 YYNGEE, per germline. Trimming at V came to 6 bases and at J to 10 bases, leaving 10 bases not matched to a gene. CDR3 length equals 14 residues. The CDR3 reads CASTSGTGGADYTF. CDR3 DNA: TGTGCCAGCACCTCCGGGACAGGGGGCGCCGACTACACCTTC.

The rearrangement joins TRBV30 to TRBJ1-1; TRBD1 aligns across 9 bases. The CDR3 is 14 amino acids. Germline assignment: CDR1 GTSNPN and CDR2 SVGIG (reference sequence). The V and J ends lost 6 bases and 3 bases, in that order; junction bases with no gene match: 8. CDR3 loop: CACDRDRDDTEAFF. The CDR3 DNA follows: TGTGCCTGTGACCGGGACAGGGATGACACTGAAGCTTTCTTT.

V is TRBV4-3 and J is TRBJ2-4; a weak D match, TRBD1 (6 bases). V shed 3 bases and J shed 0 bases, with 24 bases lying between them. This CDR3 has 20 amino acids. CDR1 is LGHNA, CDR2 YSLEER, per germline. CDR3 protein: CASSQYLQGLGPLAKNIQYF. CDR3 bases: TGCGCCAGCAGCCAGTACTTACAGGGATTGGGGCCCCTAGCCAAAAACATTCAGTACTTC.

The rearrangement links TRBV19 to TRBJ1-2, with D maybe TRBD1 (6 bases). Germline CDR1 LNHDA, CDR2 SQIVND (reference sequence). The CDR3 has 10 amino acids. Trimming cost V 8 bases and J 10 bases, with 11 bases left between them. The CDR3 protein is CASYRAYYTF. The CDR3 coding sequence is TGTGCCAGTTACAGGGCCTACTACACCTTC.

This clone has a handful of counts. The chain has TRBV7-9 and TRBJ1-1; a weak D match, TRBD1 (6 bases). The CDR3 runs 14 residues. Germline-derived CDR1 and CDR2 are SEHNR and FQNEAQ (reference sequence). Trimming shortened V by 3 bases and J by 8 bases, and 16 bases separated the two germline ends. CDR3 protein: CASSFSSGAFEAFF. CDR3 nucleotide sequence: TGTGCCAGCAGCTTTTCATCAGGGGCTTTCGAAGCTTTCTTT.